This T cell receptor beta chain was observed in a study of T-cell reconstitution after alpha-beta-depleted transplantation in children. This clonotype was seen at least ten times. The CDR3 length is 14 residues. Germline-derived CDR1 and CDR2 are DFQATT and SNEGSKA (reference sequence). With V trimmed by 5 bases and J by 2 bases, 2 bases remained unmatched. This sample's TCRbeta library carried unique molecular identifier barcodes. TCRdb itself ran the PCR reads through MiXCR, one entry per CDR3 protein. This table holds about 600,000 distinct CDR3 sequences, 8% to 11% found once. The source of this sequence is a human donor who donated a stem cell graft to a child with acute myeloid leukemia. The source was PBMCs from the stem cell graft donor, collected from the stem cell graft. This chain joins TRBV20-1 and TRBJ2-5, with 13 bases lining up with TRBD2. DNA of the CDR3: TGCAGTGCTTTACTAGCGGGAGGGCAAGAGACCCAGTACTTC. It translates to CSALLAGGQETQYF.